The rows below give T cell receptor beta chains drawn from one sample of a study of regulatory T cells in long-lasting Graves disease. In TCRdb, the multiplex PCR reads were re-called with MiXCR into one record per CDR3 protein. The sample carries approximately 490,000 distinct CDR3 sequences, around 15% recorded once. This same sample was also taken into another study, of T cells in Graves' hyperthyroidism and ophthalmopathy.

Material: peripheral blood mononuclear cells (PBMCs), obtained at new diagnosis, from a patient treated with antithyroid drugs. The origin of the receptors is a man between 35 and 55 years old with Graves disease. CDR3s include the opening cysteine and the closing phenylalanine or tryptophan. D genes are given only for firm matches. Clone size, where shown, is once, few, many, or a class for clones that have expanded.

d_call	v_call	cdr3_length	j_call	clone_size	cdr3_aa	cdr3_nt
TRBD2	TRBV2	15	TRBJ2-7	many	CASSTGLAGFGEQYF	TGTGCCAGCAGTACCGGACTAGCGGGATTTGGTGAGCAGTACTTC
TRBD1	TRBV6-1	12	TRBJ2-7	many	CASWGQAYEQYF	TGTGCCAGCTGGGGACAGGCTTACGAGCAGTACTTC
NA	TRBV6-9	14	TRBJ2-7	many	CASSYTWIAYEQYF	TGTGCCAGCAGTTATACTTGGATCGCCTACGAGCAGTACTTC
NA	TRBV28	12	TRBJ2-5	once	CASSLLGQTQYF	TGTGCCAGCAGTTTACTGGGCCAGACCCAGTACTTC
TRBD1	TRBV6-1	16	TRBJ2-5	few	CASSEFVGQGAETQYF	TGTGCCAGCAGTGAATTTGTGGGACAGGGGGCAGAGACCCAGTACTTC
NA	TRBV7-9	13	TRBJ2-2	NA	CASGVAGGGELFF	TGTGCCAGCGGGGTAGCTGGCGGCGGGGAGCTGTTTTTT
NA	TRBV5-5	16	TRBJ2-2	NA	CASSLPGNLNTGELFF	TGTGCCAGCAGCTTGCCGGGGAACCTGAACACCGGGGAGCTGTTTTTT
NA	TRBV28	15	TRBJ1-2	many	CASSLLVGAKDGYTF	TGTGCCAGCAGTTTATTGGTAGGGGCTAAGGATGGCTACACCTTC
NA	TRBV11-1	12	TRBJ1-2	many	CASSLGPGDYTF	TGTGCCAGCAGCTTAGGCCCAGGAGACTACACCTTC
TRBD1	TRBV18	14	TRBJ2-5	NA	CASSPTGVLETQYF	TGTGCCAGCTCACCAACAGGGGTACTAGAGACCCAGTACTTC
TRBD2	TRBV20-1	16	TRBJ2-3	NA	CSARKGLAGAVDTQYF	TGCAGTGCTAGAAAGGGACTAGCGGGAGCGGTAGATACGCAGTATTTT
NA	TRBV5-1	14	TRBJ1-1	many	CASSLARRAAEAFF	TGCGCCAGCAGCTTGGCCCGCAGGGCGGCGGAAGCTTTCTTT
TRBD2	TRBV2	16	TRBJ2-7	many	CASSAEPGGLPYEQYF	TGTGCCAGCAGCGCTGAGCCGGGAGGCTTGCCCTACGAGCAGTACTTC
NA	TRBV2	12	TRBJ2-1	many	CATRGNPNEQFF	TGTGCCACCCGGGGGAACCCGAATGAGCAGTTCTTC
NA	TRBV24-1	15	TRBJ2-7	NA	CATSAHGTPGDEQYF	TGTGCCACCAGTGCCCATGGCACGCCAGGGGACGAGCAGTACTTC
NA	TRBV5-1	14	TRBJ2-1	many	CASSVGGTQNEQFF	TGCGCCAGCAGTGTAGGCGGGACTCAAAATGAGCAGTTCTTC
NA	TRBV28	14	TRBJ2-5	many	CASRSPGSQETQYF	TGTGCCAGCAGATCCCCGGGGTCCCAAGAGACCCAGTACTTC
NA	TRBV9	13	TRBJ2-1	many	CASNLDRDHEQFF	TGTGCCAGCAACCTAGATCGGGATCATGAGCAGTTCTTC
NA	TRBV7-3	12	TRBJ2-7	many	CASSLDNYEQYF	TGCGCCAGCAGCTTGGACAACTACGAGCAGTACTTC
NA	TRBV28	13	TRBJ1-1	many	CASTNWGQPEAFF	TGTGCCAGCACCAATTGGGGGCAACCTGAAGCTTTCTTT
TRBD2	TRBV10-3	15	TRBJ2-5	many	CAIRATSTEQETQYF	TGTGCCATCAGAGCGACTAGCACCGAACAAGAGACCCAGTACTTC
NA	TRBV7-8	14	TRBJ1-2	many	CASSPQGSNYGYTF	TGTGCCAGCAGCCCACAGGGATCTAACTATGGCTACACCTTC
TRBD2	TRBV7-2	17	TRBJ2-1	many	CASSPERLAGSYNEQFF	TGTGCCAGCAGCCCTGAAAGACTAGCGGGCTCCTACAATGAGCAGTTCTTC
TRBD1	TRBV3-1	16	TRBJ1-1	many	CASSQPTTTGYTEAFF	TGTGCCAGCAGCCAACCAACCACGACAGGGTACACTGAAGCTTTCTTT
NA	TRBV2	12	TRBJ2-5	many	CASSESGETQYF	TGTGCCAGCAGTGAATCGGGAGAGACCCAGTACTTC
TRBD1	TRBV14	16	TRBJ2-7	NA	CASSQDYRGTYNEQYF	TGTGCCAGCAGCCAAGATTACAGGGGGACCTACAATGAGCAGTACTTC
NA	TRBV29-1	16	TRBJ2-1	few	CSVEDVGGRSYNEQFF	TGCAGCGTTGAAGATGTTGGTGGACGATCTTACAATGAGCAGTTCTTC
TRBD1	TRBV7-9	15	TRBJ1-1	many	CASSSMGQGTSEAFF	TGTGCCAGCAGCTCAATGGGACAGGGAACTTCTGAAGCTTTCTTT
NA	TRBV6-1	13	TRBJ2-7	many	CASRPTGLIEQYF	TGTGCCAGCAGGCCGACAGGTCTCATCGAGCAGTACTTC